The clone carrying this T cell receptor (beta chain) appeared once. These data belong to a study of blood T cell repertoires in COVID-19. About the research overall: The United States, Italy and Spain provided the acute and convalescent COVID-19 samples. T cells, B-cell-depleted T cells, or PBMCs supplied cDNA or gDNA.

The CDR3 length is 16 residues. The germline CDR1 and CDR2 sequences are LNHDA and SQIVND (reference sequence). V shed 3 bases, J shed 4 bases, and the junction held 12 bases outside the gene matches. Adults between about 18 and 95 years of age took part from 20 to 25 US areas. Participants' own reports of clinical history determined their cohort assignment. Libraries were prepared by immunoSEQ multiplex PCR; TCRdb keeps only in-frame clonotypes and omits some of them. The table records 300,000 to 400,000 clones, roughly 90% of them present only once. The chain couples TRBV19 to TRBJ2-7; 7 bases match TRBD1. The sequence was collected from a woman aged 30 to 39 with acute COVID-19. Sequences were obtained from PBMCs or T cells enriched from blood (not recorded which). Here the CDR3 reads CASSMTSTGPMYEQYF. CDR3 bases: TGTGCCAGTAGTATGACCTCGACAGGGCCAATGTACGAGCAGTACTTC.